The T cell receptor (beta chain) described here comes from a study of graft-versus-host responses after intestinal transplantation. Across the study: All of the recipients had induction that used anti-thymocyte globulin, then tacrolimus and steroids for about 3 years.

Study-wide results and caveats: Recipient marrow harbored GvH clones, some of which surfaced first in ileum or blood. Declines in HvG clones occurring early post-transplant were associated with peak circulating GvH clone levels.

In regard to this clone: No antigen is known for it.

TCRdb's copy holds only in-frame clones and misses some; the assay was immunoSEQ multiplex PCR. The sample has approximately 81,000 clones; around 86% are singletons. The CDR3 has 12 amino acids. Germline lookup yields CDR1 SGHAT and CDR2 FQNNGV. Trimming removed 1 base from V and 5 bases from J, with 5 bases in between. The specimen comprised unstimulated CD8+ T cells sorted from spleen or lymph node cells, sampled before transplant. The gene calls are TRBV11-2 and TRBJ2-5; D ambiguous. This TCR was sampled from a human donor who was the organ donor for an intestinal transplant. The CDR3 DNA reads as TGTGCCAGCAGCTTAGCCGAGGAGACCCAGTACTTC. This codes for CASSLAEETQYF.